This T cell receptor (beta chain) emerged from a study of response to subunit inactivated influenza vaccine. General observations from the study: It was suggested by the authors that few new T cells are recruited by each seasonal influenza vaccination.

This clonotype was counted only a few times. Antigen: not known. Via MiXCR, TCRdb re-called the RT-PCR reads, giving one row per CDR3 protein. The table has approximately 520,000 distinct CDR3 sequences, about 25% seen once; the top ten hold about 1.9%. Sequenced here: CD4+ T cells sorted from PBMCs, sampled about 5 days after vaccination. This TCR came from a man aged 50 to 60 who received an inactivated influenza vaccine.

DNA of the CDR3: TGTGCCAGCAGCTTGAAAGGGGCCCGATGGGACAGGGTTAGGGGCAGCGAGACCCAGTACTTC. The encoded protein is CASSLKGARWDRVRGSETQYF. This chain links TRBV11-2 with TRBJ2-5, with TRBD1 matching 9 bases. With 3 bases clipped from V and 5 bases from J, the junction kept 25 bases outside the gene matches. The CDR3 loop spans 21 amino acids. Germline CDR1 and CDR2: SGHAT and FQNNGV.